This T cell receptor beta chain was recorded in a study of cytomegalovirus exposure and HLA in healthy donors. In the study overall: Findings of an earlier analysis included 110 million or so unique TCR beta sequences from roughly 200 million T cells. Findings of the study overall: A later analysis found that most CMV-associated TCR beta chains appeared HLA-restricted. When presence/absence was analysed, sequencing depth was taken to be roughly uniform across donors. Most TCR sequences showed up rarely, but some public TCRs showed up in many donors.

60 Vbeta and 13 Jbeta primers were used in PCR. Generated by immunoSEQ multiplex PCR, the TCRdb table keeps only in-frame clones and is missing some. The repertoire holds some 100,000 clones, with approximately 80% as singletons. As to this clone: What it binds is unknown.

V was pared by 1 base and J by 5 bases, with 5 bases of the junction left unmatched. CDR3 length: 15 amino acids. Germline-derived CDR1 and CDR2 are MDHEN and SYDVKM. The specimen sequenced was PBMCs. The source is a man aged 40-49 years in good health and CMV-seropositive. This chain joins TRBV28 and TRBJ2-3; 8 positions match TRBD2. Here the CDR3 DNA reads TGTGCCAGCAGTTTATCGGGGGGGGCAGGAGATACGCAGTATTTT. Its protein product is CASSLSGGAGDTQYF.